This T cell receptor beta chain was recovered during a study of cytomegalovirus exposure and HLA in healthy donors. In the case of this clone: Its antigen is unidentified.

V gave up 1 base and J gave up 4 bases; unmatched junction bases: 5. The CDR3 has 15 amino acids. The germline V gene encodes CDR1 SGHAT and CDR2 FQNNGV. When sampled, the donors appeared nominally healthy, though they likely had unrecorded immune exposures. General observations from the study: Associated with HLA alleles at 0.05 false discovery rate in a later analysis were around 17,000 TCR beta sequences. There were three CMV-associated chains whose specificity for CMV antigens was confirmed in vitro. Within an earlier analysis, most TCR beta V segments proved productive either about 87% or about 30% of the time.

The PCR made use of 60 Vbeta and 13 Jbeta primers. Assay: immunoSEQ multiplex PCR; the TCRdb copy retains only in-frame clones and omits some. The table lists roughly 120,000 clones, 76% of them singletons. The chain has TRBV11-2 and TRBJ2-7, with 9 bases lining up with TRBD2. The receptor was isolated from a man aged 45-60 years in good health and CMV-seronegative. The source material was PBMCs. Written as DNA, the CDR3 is TGTGCCAGCAGCTTAGGGGTTAGCGGGGGTTACGAGCAGTACGTC. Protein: CASSLGVSGGYEQYV.